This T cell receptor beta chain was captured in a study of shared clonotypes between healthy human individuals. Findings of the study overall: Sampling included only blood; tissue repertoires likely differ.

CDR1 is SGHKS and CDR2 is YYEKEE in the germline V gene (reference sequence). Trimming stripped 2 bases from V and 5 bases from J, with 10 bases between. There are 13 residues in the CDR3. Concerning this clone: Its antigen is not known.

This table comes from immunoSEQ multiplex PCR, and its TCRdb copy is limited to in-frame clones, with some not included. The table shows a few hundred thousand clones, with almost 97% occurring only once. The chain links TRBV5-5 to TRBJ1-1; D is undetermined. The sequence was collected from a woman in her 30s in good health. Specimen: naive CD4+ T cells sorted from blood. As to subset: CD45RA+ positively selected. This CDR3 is CASSFSTETEAFF. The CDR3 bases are TGTGCCAGCAGCTTCTCGACTGAGACTGAAGCTTTCTTT.